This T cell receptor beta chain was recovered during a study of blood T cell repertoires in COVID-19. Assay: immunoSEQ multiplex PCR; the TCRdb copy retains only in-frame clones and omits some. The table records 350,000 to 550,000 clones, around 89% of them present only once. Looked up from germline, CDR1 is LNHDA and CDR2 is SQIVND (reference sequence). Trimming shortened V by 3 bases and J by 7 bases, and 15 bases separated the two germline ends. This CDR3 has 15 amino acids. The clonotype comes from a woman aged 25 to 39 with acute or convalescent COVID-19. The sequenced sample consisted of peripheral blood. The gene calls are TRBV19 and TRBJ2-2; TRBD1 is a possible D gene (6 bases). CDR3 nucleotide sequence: TGTGCCAGTAGTATGTCGCAGGGGACGGGCGGGGAGCTGTTTTTT. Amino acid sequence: CASSMSQGTGGELFF.